One and the same sample provided the 17 T cell receptor beta chains below, sequenced in a study of long-term antiretroviral therapy in people with HIV. The assay used was immunoSEQ (version v3.0), run at survey level. Measured with immunoSEQ multiplex PCR; TCRdb has only the in-frame clones, and not every one. Of roughly 15,000 clones in the sample, around four fifths were seen once. Sequencing was performed on unsorted PBMCs, taken about 3.1 years after starting antiretroviral therapy. Every receptor here comes from a woman aged 35 to 49 with HIV.

The chain carries TRBV23-1 and TRBJ2-7; no definite D call. TRBV23-1 is assigned to the ORF class and has an uncertain function. The CDR3 runs 16 residues. V dropped 0 bases and J dropped 2 bases, with 14 bases sitting between them. This CDR3 reads CASSQSRRPRPYEQYF. DNA for the CDR3: TGCGCCAGCAGTCAATCCCGACGGCCGCGGCCCTACGAGCAGTACTTC.

The chain uses TRBV5-4 and TRBJ1-6; the match to TRBD1 covers 7 bases. This CDR3 has 15 residues. The junction had 10 bases not matched to a gene; V was cut back by 4 bases and J by 9 bases. Germline CDR1 reads SGHNT; CDR2 reads YYREEE (reference sequence). The CDR3 here is CASSRDGDRSSPLHF. The CDR3 DNA reads TGTGCCAGCAGCAGAGATGGGGACAGATCTTCACCCCTCCACTTT. The full variable domain, in which reference TRBV5-4 and TRBJ1-6 provide the parts outside the CDR3, is ETGVTQSPTHLIKTRGQQVTLRCSSQSGHNTVSWYQQALGQGPQFIFQYYREEENGRGNFPPRFSGLQFPNYSSELNVNALELDDSALYLCASSRDGDRSSPLHFGNGTRLTVT.

This sequence joins TRBV5-1 and TRBJ2-3; D gene unclear. Germline V lookup: CDR1 SGHRS, CDR2 YFSETQ. V lost 0 bases and J lost 2, with 7 bases in between. This CDR3 spans 14 amino acids. The CDR3 nucleotides read TGCGCCAGCAGCTTGGCCGAATTCACAGATACGCAGTATTTT. Its translation: CASSLAEFTDTQYF.

The V gene is TRBV2, the J gene TRBJ1-3, with D possibly TRBD1 on 5 matching bases. The germline V gene encodes CDR1 SNHLY and CDR2 FYNNEI. The CDR3 is 12 amino acids. V lost 9 bases and J lost 3, with 9 bases in between. The CDR3, as DNA: TGTGCCAGAGGGGACTTTGGAAACACCATATATTTT. It yields the protein CARGDFGNTIYF.

The V and J genes are TRBV29-1 and TRBJ2-3; the D gene is possibly TRBD2 (5 bases). Trimming left V 8 bases short and J 6 bases short, with 12 bases between. The CDR3 is 11 residues long. Germline V gene lookup returns CDR1 SQVTM and CDR2 ANQGSEA. The CDR3 protein is CSFRPGDTQYF. Written as DNA, the CDR3 is TGCAGCTTCCGACCGGGGGATACGCAGTATTTT.

As DNA, the CDR3 is TGTGCCAGCAGCTTAGGGGATATAGCCAAAAACATTCAGTACTTC. It encodes CASSLGDIAKNIQYF. The chain joins TRBV7-9 to TRBJ2-4; D is unresolved. The CDR3 has 15 residues. The V and J ends lost 1 base and 0 bases respectively, with 7 bases between them. Germline V gene sequence: CDR1 SEHNR, CDR2 FQNEAQ (reference sequence).

This clone was counted a few times. V is TRBV29-1 and J is TRBJ2-2, with no clear D. The V gene lost 6 bases and the J gene lost 2 bases, with 4 bases spanning the gap. CDR3 length: 11 amino acids. Per the germline V gene, CDR1 is SQVTM and CDR2 is ANQGSEA. CDR3 sequence: CSVYNTGELFF. The CDR3 coding sequence is TGCAGCGTCTATAACACCGGGGAGCTGTTTTTT.

V is TRBV7-2 and J is TRBJ1-4, with TRBD1 identical over 9 bases. The length of the CDR3 is 15 residues. Germline trimming cut 4 bases from V and 7 bases from J; bases unmatched to any gene: 7. The V gene's germline CDR1 is SGHTA and CDR2 FQGNSA. The CDR3 region is CASSSGQGGGEKLFF. The CDR3 DNA is TGTGCCAGCAGCTCGGGACAGGGAGGCGGTGAAAAACTGTTTTTT.

The rearrangement uses TRBV10-3 and TRBJ1-4; TRBD1 aligns across 11 bases. CDR1 and CDR2 from the germline V gene are ENHRY and SYGVKD. The trim removed 0 bases at V and 4 bases at J, leaving 1 base unmatched. The CDR3 loop spans 16 amino acids. CDR3 sequence reads: CAISESGTGGNEKLFF. The CDR3 DNA reads as TGTGCCATCAGTGAGTCGGGGACAGGGGGTAATGAAAAACTGTTTTTT.

The chain recombines TRBV7-8 with TRBJ1-1, with a weak D call TRBD1 (5 bases). The CDR3 is made up of 14 amino acids. Trimming shortened V by 2 bases and J by 3 bases, and 10 bases separated the two germline ends. Germline V gives CDR1 SGHVS, CDR2 FQNEAQ. The CDR3: CASSLNRGYTEAFF. The CDR3 DNA reads TGTGCCAGCAGCTTAAATCGGGGGTACACTGAAGCTTTCTTT.

This chain connects TRBV5-1 to TRBJ1-5; 7 bases are shared with TRBD1. CDR3 length: 14 amino acids. CDR1 is SGHRS and CDR2 is YFSETQ in the germline V gene. Trimming took 4 bases from V and 7 from J; bases not matched to a gene: 8. This chain's CDR3 is CASSTGTEGQPQHF. CDR3 coding DNA: TGCGCCAGCAGCACCGGGACAGAGGGACAGCCCCAGCATTTT. Combining the CDR3 with reference TRBV5-1 and TRBJ1-5 gives the whole variable domain KAGVTQTPRYLIKTRGQQVTLSCSPISGHRSVSWYQQTPGQGLQFLFEYFSETQRNKGNFPGRFSGRQFSNSRSEMNVSTLELGDSALYLCASSTGTEGQPQHFGDGTRLSIL.

This clone was seen just once. The chain has TRBV7-9 and TRBJ2-7; no clear D gene. CDR3 length: 12 residues. The germline CDR1 and CDR2 sequences are SEHNR and FQNEAQ (reference sequence). The V gene lost 8 bases and the J gene lost 2 bases, with 10 bases spanning the gap. CDR3 in amino acids: CASQVYPYEQYF. In nucleotides, the CDR3 is TGTGCCAGCCAGGTCTATCCCTACGAGCAGTACTTC.

The J gene is TRBJ2-3, the V gene TRBV7-2; TRBD2 aligns across 8 bases. The CDR3 loop spans 15 amino acids. The ends lost 3 bases at V and 6 bases at J; junction bases unmatched: 8. CDR1 is SGHTA, CDR2 FQGNSA, per germline. CDR3 amino acids: CASSLSPSGRDTQYF. CDR3 bases: TGTGCCAGCAGCTTGAGCCCTAGCGGGCGCGATACGCAGTATTTT.

This chain uses TRBV19 with TRBJ2-3; no definite D call. The CDR3 has 14 residues. V lost 5 bases and J lost 6, with 15 bases in between. Germline CDR1 and CDR2: LNHDA and SQIVND (reference sequence). CDR3 protein: CASSFSKDLDTQYF. Here the CDR3 DNA reads TGTGCCAGTAGTTTTAGCAAGGACCTCGATACGCAGTATTTT.

V is TRBV5-1 and J is TRBJ2-7; no reliable D call. The germline CDR1 and CDR2 sequences are SGHRS and YFSETQ. The CDR3 spans 13 residues. The germline V and J ends were trimmed by 5 bases and 0 bases, with 9 bases remaining between them. CDR3 sequence: CASRRSSSYEQYF. CDR3 nucleotides: TGCGCCAGCAGGAGATCCAGCTCCTACGAGCAGTACTTC.

This rearrangement joins TRBV7-9 to TRBJ2-3; D possibly corresponds to TRBD2 (5 bases). The CDR3 sequence is 19 residues long. V lost 6 bases to trimming and J lost 4 bases, with 29 bases between them. From germline, CDR1 is SEHNR and CDR2 FQNEAQ (reference sequence). The CDR3 DNA sequence: TGTGCCAGCAGGCCCCGGGGTGCCTACGGACGGGTATTAGCAGATACGCAGTATTTT. Amino acid sequence: CASRPRGAYGRVLADTQYF.

This clone was seen more than once but under ten times. The gene calls are TRBV10-3 and TRBJ1-5; 10 nucleotides agree with TRBD1. The CDR3 is 16 amino acids. The germline V gene encodes CDR1 ENHRY and CDR2 SYGVKD. V lost 6 bases to trimming and J lost 4 bases; unmatched junction nucleotides: 9. Written as DNA, the CDR3 is TGTGCCATCAGAGATGCCGGGACAGGGGCTAATCAGCCCCAGCATTTT. Encoded protein: CAIRDAGTGANQPQHF.